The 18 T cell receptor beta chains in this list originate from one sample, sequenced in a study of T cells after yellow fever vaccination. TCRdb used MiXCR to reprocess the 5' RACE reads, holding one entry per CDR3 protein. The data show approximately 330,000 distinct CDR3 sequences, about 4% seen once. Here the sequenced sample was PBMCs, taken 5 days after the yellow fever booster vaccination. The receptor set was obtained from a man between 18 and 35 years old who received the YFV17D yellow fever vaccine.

CDR3 protein: CASSRGQSREKLFF. In DNA form, the CDR3 reads TGTGCCAGCAGTCGAGGACAGAGCCGCGAAAAACTGTTTTTT. The rearrangement links TRBV6-5 to TRBJ1-4; D might be TRBD1 (6 bases). The CDR3 sequence is 14 residues long. Germline-derived CDR1 and CDR2 are MNHEY and SVGAGI. The V and J ends lost 5 bases and 8 bases respectively, with 15 bases between them.

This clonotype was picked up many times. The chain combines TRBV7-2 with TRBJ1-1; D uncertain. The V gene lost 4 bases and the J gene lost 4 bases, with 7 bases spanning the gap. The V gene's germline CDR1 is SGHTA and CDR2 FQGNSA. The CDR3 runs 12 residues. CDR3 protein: CASSSAVTEAFF. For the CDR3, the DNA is TGTGCCAGCAGCTCTGCCGTCACTGAAGCTTTCTTT.

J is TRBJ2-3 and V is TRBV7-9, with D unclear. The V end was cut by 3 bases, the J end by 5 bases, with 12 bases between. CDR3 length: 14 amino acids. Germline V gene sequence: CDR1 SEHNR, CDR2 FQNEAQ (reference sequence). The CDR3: CASSLGYSGDTQYF. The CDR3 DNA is TGTGCCAGCAGCTTGGGATATTCGGGAGATACGCAGTATTTT.

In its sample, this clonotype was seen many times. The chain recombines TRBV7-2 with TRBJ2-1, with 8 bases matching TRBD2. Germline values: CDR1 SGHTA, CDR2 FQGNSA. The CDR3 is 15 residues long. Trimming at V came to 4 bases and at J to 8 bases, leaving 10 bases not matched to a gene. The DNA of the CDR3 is TGTGCCAGCAGCTCATTCGCGGGGGGTGAGGATGAGCAGTTCTTC. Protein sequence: CASSSFAGGEDEQFF.

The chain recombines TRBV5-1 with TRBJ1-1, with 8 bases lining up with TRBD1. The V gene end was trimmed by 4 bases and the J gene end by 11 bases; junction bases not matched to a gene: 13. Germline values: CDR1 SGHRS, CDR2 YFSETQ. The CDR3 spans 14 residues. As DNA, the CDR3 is TGCGCCAGCAGCGTGGATGGGACAGGAGGTTCGGCTTTCTTT. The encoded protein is CASSVDGTGGSAFF.

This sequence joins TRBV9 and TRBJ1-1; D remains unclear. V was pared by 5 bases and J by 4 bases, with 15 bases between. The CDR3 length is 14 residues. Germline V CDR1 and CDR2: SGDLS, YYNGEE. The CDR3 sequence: CASSSETLGTEAFF. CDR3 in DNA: TGTGCCAGCAGTAGCGAAACTTTGGGCACTGAAGCTTTCTTT.

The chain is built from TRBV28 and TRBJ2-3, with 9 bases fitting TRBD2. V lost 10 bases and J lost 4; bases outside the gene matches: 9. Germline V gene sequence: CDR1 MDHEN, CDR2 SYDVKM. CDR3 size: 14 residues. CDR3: CANILAGFSDTQYF. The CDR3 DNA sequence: TGTGCCAACATCCTAGCGGGGTTTTCAGATACGCAGTATTTT.

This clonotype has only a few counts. Here the CDR3 reads CASSQGEHGGDRAYYEQYF. As DNA, the CDR3 is TGTGCCAGCAGCCAAGGAGAGCACGGGGGAGACAGGGCCTACTACGAGCAGTACTTC. The chain is built from TRBV4-2 and TRBJ2-7; D is perhaps TRBD1 (7 bases). V was clipped by 1 base and J by 3 bases, with 25 bases between them. Germline CDR1 and CDR2: LGHNA and YNFKEQ. CDR3 size: 19 residues.

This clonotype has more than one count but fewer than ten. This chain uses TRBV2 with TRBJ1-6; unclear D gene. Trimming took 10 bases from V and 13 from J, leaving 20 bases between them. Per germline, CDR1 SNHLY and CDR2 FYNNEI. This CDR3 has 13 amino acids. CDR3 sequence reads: CAKGKPPQDPLHF. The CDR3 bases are TGTGCCAAGGGAAAGCCCCCCCAGGATCCCCTCCACTTT.

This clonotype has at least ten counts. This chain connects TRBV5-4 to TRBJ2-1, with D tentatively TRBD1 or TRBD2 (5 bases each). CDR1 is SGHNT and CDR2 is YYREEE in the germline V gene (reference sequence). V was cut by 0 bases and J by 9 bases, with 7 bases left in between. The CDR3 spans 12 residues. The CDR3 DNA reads TGTGCCAGCAGCTTGGAGAGGGGTGAGCAGTTCTTC. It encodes CASSLERGEQFF.

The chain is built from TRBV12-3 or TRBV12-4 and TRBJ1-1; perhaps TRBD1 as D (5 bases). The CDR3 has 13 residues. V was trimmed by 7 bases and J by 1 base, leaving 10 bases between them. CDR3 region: CASTWGGNTEAFF. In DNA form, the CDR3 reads TGTGCCAGCACCTGGGGGGGGAACACTGAAGCTTTCTTT.

In nucleotides, the CDR3 is TGCGCCAGCAGCTTGGAGGTGGCGGGCACCGGGGAGCTGTTTTTT. Translated: CASSLEVAGTGELFF. This chain connects TRBV5-1 to TRBJ2-2; D might be TRBD2 (5 bases). Germline-derived CDR1 and CDR2 are SGHRS and YFSETQ. The CDR3 runs 15 residues. V lost 0 bases and J 4 bases, leaving 10 bases between the germline ends.

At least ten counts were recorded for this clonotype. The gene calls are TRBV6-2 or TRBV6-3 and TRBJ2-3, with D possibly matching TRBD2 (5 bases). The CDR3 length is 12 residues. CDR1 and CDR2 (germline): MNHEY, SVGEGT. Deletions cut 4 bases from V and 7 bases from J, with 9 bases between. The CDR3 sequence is CASSSRVHTQYF. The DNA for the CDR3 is TGTGCCAGCAGTTCGAGGGTCCATACGCAGTATTTT.

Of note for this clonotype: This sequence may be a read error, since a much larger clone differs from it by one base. The CDR3 nucleotides read TGCGCCAGCAGCCGAACCCAGGGGCTGAACAAAATTCAGTACTTC. As protein: CASSRTQGLNKIQYF. This chain links TRBV4-1 with TRBJ2-4, with a weak D call TRBD1 (6 bases). This CDR3 region has 15 residues. Trimming took off 4 bases at V and 10 bases at J, with 20 bases between the two ends. CDR1 is MGHRA, CDR2 YSYEKL, per germline.

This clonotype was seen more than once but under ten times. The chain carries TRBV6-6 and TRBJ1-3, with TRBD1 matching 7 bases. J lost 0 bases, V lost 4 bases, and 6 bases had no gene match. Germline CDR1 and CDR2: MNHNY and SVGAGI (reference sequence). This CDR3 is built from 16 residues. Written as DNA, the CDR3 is TGTGCCAGCAGTTTTACAGGGGCCTTCTCTGGAAACACCATATATTTT. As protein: CASSFTGAFSGNTIYF.

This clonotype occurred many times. The CDR3 region has the DNA TGTGCCAGCAGCCGAAGACTAGCGGGGGGGCCTATTAGGACCGGGGAGCTGTTTTTT. It yields the protein CASSRRLAGGPIRTGELFF. The chain employs TRBV3-1 and TRBJ2-2; 14 bases fit TRBD2. The germline V gene has CDR1 LGHDT and CDR2 YNNKEL (reference sequence). V lost 4 bases to trimming and J lost 5 bases; unmatched junction nucleotides: 12. The CDR3 extends over 19 amino acids.

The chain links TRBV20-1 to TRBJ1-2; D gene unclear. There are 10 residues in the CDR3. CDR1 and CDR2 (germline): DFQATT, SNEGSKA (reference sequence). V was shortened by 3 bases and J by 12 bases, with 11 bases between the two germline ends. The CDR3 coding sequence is TGCAGTGCTAGCGACCCCGGGAACACCTTC. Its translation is CSASDPGNTF.

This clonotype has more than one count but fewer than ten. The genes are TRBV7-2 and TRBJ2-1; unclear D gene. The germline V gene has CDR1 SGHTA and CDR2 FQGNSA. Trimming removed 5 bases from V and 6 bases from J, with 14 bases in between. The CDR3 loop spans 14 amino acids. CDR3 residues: CASSPNPRLNEQFF. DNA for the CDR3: TGTGCCAGCAGCCCTAACCCCCGGCTCAATGAGCAGTTCTTC.